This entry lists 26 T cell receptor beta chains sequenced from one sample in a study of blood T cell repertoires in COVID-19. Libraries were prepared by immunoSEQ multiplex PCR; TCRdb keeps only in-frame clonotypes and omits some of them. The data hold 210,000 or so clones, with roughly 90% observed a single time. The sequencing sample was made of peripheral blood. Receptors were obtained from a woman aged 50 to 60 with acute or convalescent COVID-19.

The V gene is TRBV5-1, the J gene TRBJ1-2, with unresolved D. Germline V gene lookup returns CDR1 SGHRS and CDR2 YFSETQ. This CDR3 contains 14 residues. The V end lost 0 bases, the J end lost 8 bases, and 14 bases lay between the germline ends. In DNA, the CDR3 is TGCGCCAGCAGCTTGGTTCAGGCCGGTCCGGGCTACACCTTC. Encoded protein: CASSLVQAGPGYTF.

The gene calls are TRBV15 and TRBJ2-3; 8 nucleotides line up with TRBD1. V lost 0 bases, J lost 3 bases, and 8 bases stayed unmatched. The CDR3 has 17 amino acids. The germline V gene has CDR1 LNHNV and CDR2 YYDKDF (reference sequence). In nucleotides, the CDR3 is TGTGCCACCAGCAGAGATCCGACAGGGGCGCTGACAGATACGCAGTATTTT. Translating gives CATSRDPTGALTDTQYF.

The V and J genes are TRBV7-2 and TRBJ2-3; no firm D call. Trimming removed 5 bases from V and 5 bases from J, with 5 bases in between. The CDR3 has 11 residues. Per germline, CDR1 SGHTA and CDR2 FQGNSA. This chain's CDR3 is CASSPLDTQYF. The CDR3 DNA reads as TGTGCCAGCAGCCCACTAGATACGCAGTATTTT.

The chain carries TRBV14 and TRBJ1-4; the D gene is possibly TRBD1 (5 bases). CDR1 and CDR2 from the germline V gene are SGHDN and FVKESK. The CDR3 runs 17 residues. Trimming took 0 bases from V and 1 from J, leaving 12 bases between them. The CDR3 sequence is CASSQEGPGLTNEKLFF. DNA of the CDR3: TGTGCCAGCAGCCAAGAAGGTCCGGGACTAACTAATGAAAAACTGTTTTTT.

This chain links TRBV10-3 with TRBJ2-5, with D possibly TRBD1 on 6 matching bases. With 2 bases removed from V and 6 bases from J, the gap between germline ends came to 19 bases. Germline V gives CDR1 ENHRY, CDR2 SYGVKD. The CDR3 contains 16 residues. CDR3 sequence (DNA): TGTGCCATCAGTGAGCTCTCTGGGGGCCAGTCGAAGACCCAGTACTTC. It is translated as CAISELSGGQSKTQYF.

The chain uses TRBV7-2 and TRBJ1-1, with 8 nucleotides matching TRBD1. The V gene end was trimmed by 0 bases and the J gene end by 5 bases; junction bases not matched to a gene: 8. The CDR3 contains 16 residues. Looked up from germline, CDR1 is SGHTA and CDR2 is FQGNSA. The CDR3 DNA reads TGTGCCAGCAGCTTAGCGGGGGCAGGGGGCGGAACTGAAGCTTTCTTT. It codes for CASSLAGAGGGTEAFF.

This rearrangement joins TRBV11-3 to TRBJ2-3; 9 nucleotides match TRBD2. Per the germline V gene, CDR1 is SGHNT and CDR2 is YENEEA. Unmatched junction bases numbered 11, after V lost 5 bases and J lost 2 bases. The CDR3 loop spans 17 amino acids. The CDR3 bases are TGTGCCAGCAGCCCCCGGACTAGCGATTACTTCACAGATACGCAGTATTTT. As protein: CASSPRTSDYFTDTQYF. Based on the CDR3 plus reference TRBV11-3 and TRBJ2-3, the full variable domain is EAGVVQSPRYKIIEKKQPVAFWCNPISGHNTLYWYLQNLGQGPELLIRYENEEAVDDSQLPKDRFSAERLKGVDSTLKIQPAELGDSAVYLCASSPRTSDYFTDTQYFGPGTRLTVL.

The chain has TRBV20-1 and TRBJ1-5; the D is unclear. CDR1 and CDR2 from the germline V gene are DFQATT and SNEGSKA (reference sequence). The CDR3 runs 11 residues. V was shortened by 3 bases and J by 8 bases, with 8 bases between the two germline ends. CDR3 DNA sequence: TGCAGTGCTAGCGTCGGGGAGCCCCAGCATTTT. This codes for CSASVGEPQHF.

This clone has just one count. The CDR3 DNA reads as TGTGCCACCACCCCCAGGACGAACACCGGGGAGCTGTTTTTT. This translates into CATTPRTNTGELFF. This chain uses TRBV24-1 with TRBJ2-2, with D unresolved. This CDR3 region has 14 residues. V was shortened by 8 bases and J by 0 bases, with 9 bases between the two germline ends. Germline V gene sequence: CDR1 KGHDR, CDR2 SFDVKD.

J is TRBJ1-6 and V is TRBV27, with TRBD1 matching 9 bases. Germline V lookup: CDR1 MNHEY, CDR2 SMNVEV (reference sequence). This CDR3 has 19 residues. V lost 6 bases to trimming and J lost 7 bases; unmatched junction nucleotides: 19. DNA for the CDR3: TGTGCCAGCAGCCCCAGGACTTATCGGACAGGGGCTCTAAATTCACCCCTCCACTTT. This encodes CASSPRTYRTGALNSPLHF.

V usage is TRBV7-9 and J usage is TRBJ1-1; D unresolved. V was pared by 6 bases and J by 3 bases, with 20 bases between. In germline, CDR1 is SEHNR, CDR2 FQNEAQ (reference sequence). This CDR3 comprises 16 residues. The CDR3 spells CASSHPDGELYTEAFF. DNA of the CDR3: TGTGCCAGCAGTCACCCAGACGGGGAGCTGTACACTGAAGCTTTCTTT.

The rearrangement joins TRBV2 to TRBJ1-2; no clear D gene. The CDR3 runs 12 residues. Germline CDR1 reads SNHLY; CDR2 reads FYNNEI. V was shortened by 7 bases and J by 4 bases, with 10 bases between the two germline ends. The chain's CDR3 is CASTPGVYGYTF. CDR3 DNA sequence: TGTGCCAGCACTCCGGGAGTCTATGGCTACACCTTC.

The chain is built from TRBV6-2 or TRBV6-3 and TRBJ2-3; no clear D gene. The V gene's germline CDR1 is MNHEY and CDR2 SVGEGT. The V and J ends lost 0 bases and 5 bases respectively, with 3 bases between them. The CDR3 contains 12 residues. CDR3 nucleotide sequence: TGTGCCAGCAGTTACTCGAGAGATACGCAGTATTTT. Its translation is CASSYSRDTQYF.

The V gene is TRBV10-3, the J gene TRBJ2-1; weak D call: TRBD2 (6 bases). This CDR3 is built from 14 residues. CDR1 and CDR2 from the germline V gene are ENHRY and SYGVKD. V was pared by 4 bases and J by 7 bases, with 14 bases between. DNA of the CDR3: TGTGCCATCAGTGGCCGGGACTTAGGGAATGAGCAGTTCTTC. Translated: CAISGRDLGNEQFF.

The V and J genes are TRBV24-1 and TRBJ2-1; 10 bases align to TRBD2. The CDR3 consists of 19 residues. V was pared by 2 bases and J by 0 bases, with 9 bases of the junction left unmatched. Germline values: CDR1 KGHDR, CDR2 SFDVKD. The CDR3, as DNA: TGTGCCACCAGTGATTCTTCTAGCGGGGGCGGTAGCTCCTACAATGAGCAGTTCTTC. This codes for CATSDSSSGGGSSYNEQFF.

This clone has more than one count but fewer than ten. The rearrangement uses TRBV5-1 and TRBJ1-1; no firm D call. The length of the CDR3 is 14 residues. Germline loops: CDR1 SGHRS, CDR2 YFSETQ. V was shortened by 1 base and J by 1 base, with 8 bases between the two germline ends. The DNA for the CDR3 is TGCGCCAGCAGCTTGCTCGAGGGGAACACTGAAGCTTTCTTT. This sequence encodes CASSLLEGNTEAFF.

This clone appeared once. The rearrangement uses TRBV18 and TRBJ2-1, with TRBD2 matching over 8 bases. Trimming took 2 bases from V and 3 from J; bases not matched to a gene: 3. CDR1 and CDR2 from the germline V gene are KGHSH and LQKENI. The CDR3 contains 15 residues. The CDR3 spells CASSPLLAGYNEQFF. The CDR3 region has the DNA TGTGCCAGCTCACCATTGCTAGCGGGCTACAATGAGCAGTTCTTC.

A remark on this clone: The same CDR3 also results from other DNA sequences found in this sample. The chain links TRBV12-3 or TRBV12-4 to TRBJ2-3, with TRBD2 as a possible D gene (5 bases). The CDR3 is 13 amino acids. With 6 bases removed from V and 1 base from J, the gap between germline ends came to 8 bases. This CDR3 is CASRSGGTDTQYF. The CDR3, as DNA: TGTGCCAGCAGATCCGGGGGCACAGATACGCAGTATTTT.

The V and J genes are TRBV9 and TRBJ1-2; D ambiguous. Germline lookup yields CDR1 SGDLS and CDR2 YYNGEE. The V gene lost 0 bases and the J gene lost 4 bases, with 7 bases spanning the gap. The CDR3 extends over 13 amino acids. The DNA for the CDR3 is TGTGCCAGCAGCGTAGCTGAGGGCTATGGCTACACCTTC. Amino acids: CASSVAEGYGYTF.

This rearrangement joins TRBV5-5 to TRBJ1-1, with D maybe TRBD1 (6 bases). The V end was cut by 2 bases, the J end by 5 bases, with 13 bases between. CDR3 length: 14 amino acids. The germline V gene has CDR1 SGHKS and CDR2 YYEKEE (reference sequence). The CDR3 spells CASSFGPTGTEAFF. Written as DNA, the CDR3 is TGTGCCAGCAGCTTTGGTCCAACAGGGACTGAAGCTTTCTTT.

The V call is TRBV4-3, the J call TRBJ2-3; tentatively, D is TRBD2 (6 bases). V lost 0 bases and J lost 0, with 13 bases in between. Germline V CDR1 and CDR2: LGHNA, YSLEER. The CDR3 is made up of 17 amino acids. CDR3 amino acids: CASSQDWTGASTDTQYF. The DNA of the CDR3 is TGCGCCAGCAGCCAAGACTGGACGGGAGCTAGCACAGATACGCAGTATTTT.

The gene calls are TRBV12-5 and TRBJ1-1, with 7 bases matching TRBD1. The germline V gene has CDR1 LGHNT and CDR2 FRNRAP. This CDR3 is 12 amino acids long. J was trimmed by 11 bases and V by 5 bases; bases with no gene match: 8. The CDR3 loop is CASGDPDRAAFF. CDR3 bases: TGTGCTAGTGGTGACCCCGACAGGGCGGCTTTCTTT.

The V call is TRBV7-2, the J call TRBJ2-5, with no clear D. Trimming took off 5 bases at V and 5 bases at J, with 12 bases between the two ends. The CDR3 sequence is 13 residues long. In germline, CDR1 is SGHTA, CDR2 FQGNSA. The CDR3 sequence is CASSQQNLETQYF. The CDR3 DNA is TGTGCCAGCAGCCAACAGAATCTGGAGACCCAGTACTTC. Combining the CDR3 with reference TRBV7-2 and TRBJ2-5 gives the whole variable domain GAGVSQSPSNKVTEKGKDVELRCDPISGHTALYWYRQSLGQGLEFLIYFQGNSAPDKSGLPSDRFSAERTGGSVSTLTIQRTQQEDSAVYLCASSQQNLETQYFGPGTRLLVL.

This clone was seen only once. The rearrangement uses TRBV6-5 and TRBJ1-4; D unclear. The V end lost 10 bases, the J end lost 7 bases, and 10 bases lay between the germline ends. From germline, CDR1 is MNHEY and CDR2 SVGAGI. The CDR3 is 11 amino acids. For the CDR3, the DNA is TGTGCCACTTCTTTGAGTGAAAAACTGTTTTTT. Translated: CATSLSEKLFF.

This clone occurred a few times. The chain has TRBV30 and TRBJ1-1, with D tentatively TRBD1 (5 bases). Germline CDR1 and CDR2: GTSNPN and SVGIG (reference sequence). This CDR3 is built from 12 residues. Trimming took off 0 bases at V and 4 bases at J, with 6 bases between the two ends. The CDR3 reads CAWSVRGTEAFF. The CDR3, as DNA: TGTGCCTGGAGTGTAAGGGGCACTGAAGCTTTCTTT.

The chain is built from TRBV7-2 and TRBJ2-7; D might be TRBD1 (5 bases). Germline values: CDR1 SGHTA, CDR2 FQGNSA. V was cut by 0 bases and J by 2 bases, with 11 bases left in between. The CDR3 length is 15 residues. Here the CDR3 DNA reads TGTGCCAGCAGCTTAGCGTTTCAGGGTACCTACGAGCAGTACTTC. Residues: CASSLAFQGTYEQYF.